This note documents a single TCR beta chain sequence. Its antigen target is currently unknown. Base quality data are lacking; no much larger clone is found one base away. This record comes from a study of blood T cells in healthy people across ages (dated by TCRdb to 2013 to 2016). Regarding the complete study: Template switching captured roughly one uniquely barcoded TCR beta cDNA molecule per two T cells in model experiments. To track age-related changes in TCR beta repertoire diversity, the study relied on deep sequencing normalized with unique cDNA molecular identifiers. The donors were divided into four age groups: young (average roughly 15 years), middle-aged (over 35), aged (around 67) and long-lived (roughly 82). Donors of different ages were randomly distributed across sequencing lanes to avoid experimental bias. For two donors (one aged 18 to 29 and one aged 80 or older), the study analyzed two additional independent replicas of 1 million unique cDNA reads from the same blood draw.

Donors were 39 systemically healthy Caucasian individuals from Russia aged roughly 6 to 95 years. Each donor gave roughly 9 milliliters of peripheral blood, drawn into EDTA-treated Vacutainer tubes. PBMCs were isolated by Ficoll-Paque density-gradient centrifugation, with at least 6 million obtained per sample. Trizol reagent was used to extract total RNA from PBMCs, with at least 5.5 micrograms per sample. The percentages of naive CD45RAhigh/CD27high T cells were determined by flow cytometry on a PBMC aliquot from every donor. Library preparation employed 5' RACE. The reads were generated on an Illumina HiSeq 2500. A second about 6 to 11 cycle PCR used a sample-barcoded 5' primer and a J-beta primer mix. A template-switch 5' adaptor carrying 12 random nucleotides introduced a unique molecular identifier onto each TCR beta cDNA molecule. Each sample yielded at least 3 million CDR3-containing paired-end reads. The Mint cDNA synthesis kit, primed by a TRBC-specific oligonucleotide, was used to synthesize first-strand cDNA from all RNA. Following uracil-DNA glycosylase treatment, a first 18-cycle PCR with universal primers M1SS and BC2_uni_R was performed on all cDNA. The authors processed their data as follows. For normalization, 1 million high-quality reads were randomly selected from each sample, with every read carrying a distinct molecular identifier. Instead of being binned into consensus sequences, reads with shared molecular identifiers were discarded. MiTCR, set to a Q25 quality threshold and the strictest error-elimination algorithm, was used for CDR3 identification, clonotype clustering and error correction. A nonparametric unseen species model using Euler transformation provided a lower-bound estimate of total TCR beta diversity. The public reads were quality trimmed at Q25 with fastp and then assembled into clones with MiXCR by TCRdb, keeping productive beta chains. Each entry merges the rows of one CDR3 protein and shows their most common DNA and genes. These V and J calls derive from TCRdb rather than the authors' analysis. This sample holds about 970,000 distinct CDR3 sequences; roughly 50% were observed only once. The ten largest clonotypes hold about 20% of the sample.

From the cysteine up to the phenylalanine, the CDR3 has a length of 14 residues. Of the read, only the CDR3 DNA is kept; its 42 bases are in frame from base 1. A distance of 9 bases separates the germline ends of V and J, which lose 1 base and 0 bases respectively. The germline V gene encodes CDR1 SQVTM and CDR2 ANQGSEA. The paper as a whole reports these results and caveats: Total diversity estimates from one million sequenced T cells were considered lower bounds and underestimates. Observed TCR beta diversity correlated strongly with the percentage of naive T cells measured by flow cytometry. Compared with the aged group, more naive CD4+ T cells, fewer expanded clones and increased TCR diversity were shown by the long-lived group, suggesting age selection. The CMV infection status of donors was not known, potentially confounding age-related changes in expanded clonotypes. Conclusive comparison of naive and antigen-experienced compartments was prevented by the profiling of bulk unsorted PBMCs. As age increased, observed TCR beta diversity per million T cells dropped in a roughly linear way, and a significant reduction was already evident by age about 36.

Sequencing used blood. The origin of this receptor is a woman aged 60 to 75 in good health. This chain joins TRBV29-1 to TRBJ2-5; the D gene identity is not certain. The sequenced DNA: TGCAGCGTTGAAGTGGTCCAGAACCAAGAGACCCAGTACTTC. Its translation is CSVEVVQNQETQYF.